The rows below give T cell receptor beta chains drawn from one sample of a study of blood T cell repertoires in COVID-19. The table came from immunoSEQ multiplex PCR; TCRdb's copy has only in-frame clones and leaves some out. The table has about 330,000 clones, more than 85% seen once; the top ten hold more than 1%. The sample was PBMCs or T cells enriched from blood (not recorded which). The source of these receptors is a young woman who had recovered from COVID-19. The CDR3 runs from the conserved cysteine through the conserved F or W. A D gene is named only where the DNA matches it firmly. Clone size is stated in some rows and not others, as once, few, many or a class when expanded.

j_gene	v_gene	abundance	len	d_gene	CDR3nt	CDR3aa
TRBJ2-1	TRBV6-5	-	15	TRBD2	TGTGCCAGCAGCCCCTCTAGCGGGGGCAACAATGAGCAGTTCTTC	CASSPSSGGNNEQFF
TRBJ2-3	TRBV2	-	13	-	TGTGCCGGATCCTTAGGCGACTCGGATACGCAGTATTTT	CAGSLGDSDTQYF
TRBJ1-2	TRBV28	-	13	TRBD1	TGTGCCAGCAAAATAGGGGACAGGGACGGCTACACCTTC	CASKIGDRDGYTF
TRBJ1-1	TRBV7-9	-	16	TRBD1	TGTGCCAGCAGCTTAGAAGGGACAGGGGCCCACACTGAAGCTTTCTTT	CASSLEGTGAHTEAFF
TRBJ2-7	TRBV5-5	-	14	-	TGTGCCAGCAGCTTGGAGTACAGGTCTTACGAGCAGTACTTC	CASSLEYRSYEQYF
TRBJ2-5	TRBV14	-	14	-	TGTGCCAGCAGCCGAGGGGGGGGGCTGGAGACCCAGTACTTC	CASSRGGGLETQYF
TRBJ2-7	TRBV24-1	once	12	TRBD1	TGTGCCACCGGGGGACAGGGCTACGAGCAGTACTTC	CATGGQGYEQYF
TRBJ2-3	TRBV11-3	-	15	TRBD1	TGTGCCAGCAGCCCCGGGACAGGGGTCACAGATACGCAGTATTTT	CASSPGTGVTDTQYF
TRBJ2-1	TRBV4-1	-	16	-	TGCGCCAGCAGCCTGGAGGGCGGGGTTTCCTACAATGAGCAGTTCTTC	CASSLEGGVSYNEQFF
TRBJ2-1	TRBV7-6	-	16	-	TGTGCCAGCAGCTTTACAGGACAGTCCTCCTACAATGAGCAGTTCTTC	CASSFTGQSSYNEQFF
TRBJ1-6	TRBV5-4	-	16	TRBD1	TGTGCCAGCAGCTTGGTAACAGGGGTCCATAATTCACCCCTCCACTTT	CASSLVTGVHNSPLHF
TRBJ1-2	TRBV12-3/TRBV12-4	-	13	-	TGTGCCAGCAGCCCGGACGGGAGCGGAGGCTACACCTTC	CASSPDGSGGYTF
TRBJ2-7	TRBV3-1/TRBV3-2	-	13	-	TGTGCCACGTTACTTAGCGTCACCTACGAGCAGTACTTC	CATLLSVTYEQYF
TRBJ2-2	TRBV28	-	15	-	TGTGCCAGCAGCCACGGGACACTGAACACCGGGGAGCTGTTTTTT	CASSHGTLNTGELFF
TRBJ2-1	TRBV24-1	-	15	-	TGTGCCACCAGTGACCAGGCCGGGAGACGGAATGAGCAGTTCTTC	CATSDQAGRRNEQFF
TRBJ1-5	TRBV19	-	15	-	TGTGCCAGTAGTATACTTGGGACACTAAATCAGCCCCAGCATTTT	CASSILGTLNQPQHF
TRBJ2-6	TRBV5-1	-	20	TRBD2	TGCGCCAGCAGCTACTCCACCCTGGGAGGGGCTATCTCTGGGGCCAACGTCCTGACTTTC	CASSYSTLGGAISGANVLTF
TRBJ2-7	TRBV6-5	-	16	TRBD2	TGTGCCAGCAGTTACTCGAAATCGGGCGGGGGCTACGAGCAGTACTTC	CASSYSKSGGGYEQYF
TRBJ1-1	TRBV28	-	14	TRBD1	TGTGCCAGCGGGGGTCGCCAGGGGGTTCAGGGAGCTTTCTTT	CASGGRQGVQGAFF
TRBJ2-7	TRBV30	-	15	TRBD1	TGTGCCTGGAGTGTACGAGGGACAGGGTCCTACGAGCAGTACTTC	CAWSVRGTGSYEQYF